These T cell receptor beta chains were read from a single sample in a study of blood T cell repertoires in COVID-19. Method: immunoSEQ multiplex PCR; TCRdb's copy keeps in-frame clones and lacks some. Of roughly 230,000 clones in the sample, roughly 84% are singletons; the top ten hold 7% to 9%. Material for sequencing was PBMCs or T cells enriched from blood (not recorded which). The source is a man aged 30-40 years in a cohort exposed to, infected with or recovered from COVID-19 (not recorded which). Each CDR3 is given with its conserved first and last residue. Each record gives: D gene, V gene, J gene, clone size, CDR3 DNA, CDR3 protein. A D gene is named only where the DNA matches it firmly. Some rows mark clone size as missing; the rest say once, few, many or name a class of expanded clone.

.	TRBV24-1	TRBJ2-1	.	TGTGCCACCAGTGACCAGGGTAGGGACTACAATGAGCAGTTCTTC	CATSDQGRDYNEQFF
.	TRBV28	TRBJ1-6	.	TGTGCCAGCACCGCCCCTGACAGAAATAATTCACCCCTCCACTTT	CASTAPDRNNSPLHF
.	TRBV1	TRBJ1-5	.	TGCACCAGCAGCCAAGATCCGACAGGGGGTGATCAGCCCCAGCATTTT	CTSSQDPTGGDQPQHF
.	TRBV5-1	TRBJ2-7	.	TGCGCCAGCAGCTTGGCCAGTGGGCTTAAACAGGACCTATCCTACGAGCAGTACTTC	CASSLASGLKQDLSYEQYF
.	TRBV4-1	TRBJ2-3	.	TGCGCCAGCAGCCAAGATTTCACATCCCTCACAGATACGCAGTATTTT	CASSQDFTSLTDTQYF
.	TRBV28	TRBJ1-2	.	TGTGCCAGCAGTGGGGGGACCGACCTTTATGGCTACACCTTC	CASSGGTDLYGYTF
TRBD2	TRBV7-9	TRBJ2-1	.	TGTGCCAGCAGCTCTCAAGCCGGGACTAGACTCCCGGTGGAGCAGTTCTTC	CASSSQAGTRLPVEQFF
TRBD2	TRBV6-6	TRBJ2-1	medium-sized	TGTGCCAGCAGTCTCCGGGGTAGCGGGAGGCCTAACAATGAGCAGTTCTTC	CASSLRGSGRPNNEQFF
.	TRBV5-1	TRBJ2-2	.	TGCGCCAGCAGCTTGAACAGGGCCCCCCCAAGCGGCGGGGAGCTGTTTTTT	CASSLNRAPPSGGELFF
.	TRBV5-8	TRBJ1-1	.	TGTGCCAGCAAGGGAGCTACGAACACTGAAGCTTTCTTT	CASKGATNTEAFF
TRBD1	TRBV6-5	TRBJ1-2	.	TGTGCCAGCAGTAAGCCGGGACAGGGTGACTATGGCTACACCTTC	CASSKPGQGDYGYTF
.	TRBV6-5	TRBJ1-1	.	TGTGCCAGCAGTCGGGGGGCGGGAGGGGAAGCTTTCTTT	CASSRGAGGEAFF
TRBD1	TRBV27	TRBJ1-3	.	TGTGCCAGCAGTGCGAGGACAGGGGCTGGAAACACCATATATTTT	CASSARTGAGNTIYF
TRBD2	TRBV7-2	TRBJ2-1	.	TGTGCCAGCAGCTTGCGGGAGGGCCTTAACAATGAGCAGTTCTTC	CASSLREGLNNEQFF
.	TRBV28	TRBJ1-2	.	TGTGCCAGCAGTCGCGAAGGAGGGGGCTACACCTTC	CASSREGGGYTF
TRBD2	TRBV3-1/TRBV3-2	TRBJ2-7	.	TGTGCCAGCAGCCCCAGTCTTTCTGGACTAGCGGTTTACGAGCAGTACTTC	CASSPSLSGLAVYEQYF
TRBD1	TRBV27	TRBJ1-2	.	TGTGCCAGCAGTTTCTCGGGACAGAACTATGGCTACACCTTC	CASSFSGQNYGYTF
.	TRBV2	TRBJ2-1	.	TGTGCCAGCACCCGGGGAGTGGTCGACAATGAGCAGTTCTTC	CASTRGVVDNEQFF
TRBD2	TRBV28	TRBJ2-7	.	TGTGCCAGCAGTTTATCGGGACTAGCGGGAGTTCCCCGCTTC	CASSLSGLAGVPRF
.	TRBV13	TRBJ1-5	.	TGTGCCAGCAGCTTAGGGACATCTAATCAGCCCCAGCATTTT	CASSLGTSNQPQHF
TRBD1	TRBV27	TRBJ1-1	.	TGTGCCAGCAGTTTAGACAGGGGGCGTACTGAAGCTTTCTTT	CASSLDRGRTEAFF
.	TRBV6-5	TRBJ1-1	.	TGTGCCAGCAGACCCCGACGAGGGGGGAACACTGAAGCTTTCTTT	CASRPRRGGNTEAFF
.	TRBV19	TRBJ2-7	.	TGTGCCAGTAGGCGAGGCAACTCGCCGGACTACGAGCAGTACTTC	CASRRGNSPDYEQYF